This T cell receptor (beta chain) is drawn from a study of blood T cell repertoires in COVID-19. Two negative PCRs, clearance, or symptom resolution were required of recovered Cohort 3 donors. Trimming took 3 bases from V and 8 from J; bases not matched to a gene: 8. CDR1 and CDR2 from the germline V gene are SGDLS and YYNGEE. This CDR3 is built from 15 residues. The table came from immunoSEQ multiplex PCR; TCRdb's copy has only in-frame clones and leaves some out. The repertoire holds around 200,000 clones, around 84% seen once, with roughly 20% in the top ten. This receptor was obtained from a man aged 35 to 55 who had recovered from COVID-19. Input material: PBMCs or T cells enriched from blood (not recorded which). This sequence joins TRBV9 and TRBJ2-3; 11 bases are a match to TRBD2. The CDR3 spells CASSGTSGSFGTQYF. The CDR3 DNA follows: TGTGCCAGCAGCGGCACTAGCGGGAGTTTCGGTACGCAGTATTTT. Full variable domain (rest looked up from reference TRBV9 and TRBJ2-3): DSGVTQTPKHLITATGQRVTLRCSPRSGDLSVYWYQQSLDQGLQFLIQYYNGEERAKGNILERFSAQQFPDLHSELNLSSLELGDSALYFCASSGTSGSFGTQYFGPGTRLTVL.